This TCR beta chain was captured in a study of T-cell reconstitution after alpha-beta-depleted transplantation in children. This clonotype was observed many times. Its antigen remains unknown. The TCRbeta library incorporated unique molecular identifiers. TCRdb itself ran the PCR reads through MiXCR, one entry per CDR3 protein. Of fewer than 450,000 distinct CDR3 sequences listed, 15% to 20% were seen once; the top ten hold around 43%. Study observations and caveats: Surviving thymic progenitors and recipient T cells were the source of high TCRbeta diversity at day 60 in some patients. Newly made T cells mostly supplied T-cell counts and diversity one year after transplant. Alpha-beta T cells present about two months after transplant were reported to originate from several hundred expanded graft clones.

This CDR3 comprises 17 residues. The V end lost 6 bases, the J end lost 0 bases, and 18 bases lay between the germline ends. This chain uses TRBV12-3 or TRBV12-4 with TRBJ2-1, with a tentative D call TRBD2 (6 bases). This receptor was identified in a male patient aged 2-15 years who had a stem cell transplant for acute lymphoblastic leukemia, so the T cells may come from the graft donor. The material was PBMCs, mostly from graft donor cells, obtained 360 days after TCRalphabeta/CD19-depleted stem cell transplant. This chain's CDR3 is CASRASPGTPSYNEQFF. CDR3 sequence (DNA): TGTGCCAGCAGAGCTTCCCCCGGGACTCCCTCCTACAATGAGCAGTTCTTC.